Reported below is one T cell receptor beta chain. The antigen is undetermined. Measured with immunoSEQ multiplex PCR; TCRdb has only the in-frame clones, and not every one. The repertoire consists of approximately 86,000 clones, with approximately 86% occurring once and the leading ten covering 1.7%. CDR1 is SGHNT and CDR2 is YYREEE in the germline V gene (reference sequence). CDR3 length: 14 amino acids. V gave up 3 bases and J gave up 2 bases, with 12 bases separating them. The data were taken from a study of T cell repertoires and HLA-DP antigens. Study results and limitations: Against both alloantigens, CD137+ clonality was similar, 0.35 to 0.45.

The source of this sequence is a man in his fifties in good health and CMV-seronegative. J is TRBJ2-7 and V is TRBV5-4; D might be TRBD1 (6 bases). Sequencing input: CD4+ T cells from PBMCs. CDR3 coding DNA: TGTGCCAGCAGCTCCGAGACAGGCGCCTACGAGCAGTACTTC. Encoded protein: CASSSETGAYEQYF.